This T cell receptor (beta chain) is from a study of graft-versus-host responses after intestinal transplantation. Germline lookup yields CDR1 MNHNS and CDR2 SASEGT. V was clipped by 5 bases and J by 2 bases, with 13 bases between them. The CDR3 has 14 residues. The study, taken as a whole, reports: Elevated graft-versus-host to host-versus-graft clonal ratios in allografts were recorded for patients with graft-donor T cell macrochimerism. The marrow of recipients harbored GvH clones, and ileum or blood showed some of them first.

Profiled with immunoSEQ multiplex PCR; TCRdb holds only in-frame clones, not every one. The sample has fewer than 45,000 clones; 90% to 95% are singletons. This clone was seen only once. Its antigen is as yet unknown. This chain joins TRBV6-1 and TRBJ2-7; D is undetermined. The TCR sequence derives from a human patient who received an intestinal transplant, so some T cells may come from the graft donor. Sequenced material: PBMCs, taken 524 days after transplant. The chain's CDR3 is CASSPRTSTYEQYF. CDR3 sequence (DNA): TGTGCCAGCAGTCCCAGGACGTCAACCTACGAGCAGTACTTC.